One sample yielded the 8 T cell receptor beta chains listed below, sequenced in a study of a mutant IDH1 vaccine in newly diagnosed glioma (dated by TCRdb to 2020 to 2023). The label giving this sample's time point can be read as: week 11, during vaccination. Every vaccine dose consisted of 300 ug of a 20-mer mutant IDH1 peptide in Montanide, administered subcutaneously together with topical imiquimod. The receptor library was made with the immunoSEQ multiplex PCR assay. As stored in TCRdb, this immuneACCESS dataset retains in-frame rearrangements with V and J assigned. A fraction of the clones does not appear; measured against another copy, unresolved V genes explain less than half of the discrepancy, and the remainder lacks a known reason. Across this sample there are roughly 130,000 clones, with roughly 75% seen only once. The top ten clonotypes cover 4.5% to 5.5% of the sample. These receptors have no known antigen.

Specimen: PBMCs, collected from a glioma patient whose treatment included an IDH1 peptide vaccine. All receptors derive from a man aged 35 to 55 with glioma.

The chain couples TRBV19 to TRBJ2-3; 8 bases are shared with TRBD2. The CDR3 is 13 amino acids. CDR1 is LNHDA, CDR2 SQIVND, per germline (reference sequence). V was clipped by 7 bases and J by 0 bases; unmatched bases: 0. Written as DNA, the CDR3 is TGTGCCAGTAAGCGGGGGAGCACAGATACGCAGTATTTT. Translating it yields CASKRGSTDTQYF.

This clone was observed once. The chain uses TRBV6-5 and TRBJ2-3, with no clear D. Germline V lookup: CDR1 MNHEY, CDR2 SVGAGI. This CDR3 region has 11 residues. V lost 2 bases and J lost 6, with 3 bases in between. CDR3 in DNA: TGTGCCAGCAGTTACAAGGATACGCAGTATTTT. This sequence encodes CASSYKDTQYF.

In DNA form, the CDR3 reads TGTGCCAGCAGCTTAGGCGGGACGGCTGGGGCCAACGTCCTGACTTTC. Residues: CASSLGGTAGANVLTF. This rearrangement joins TRBV7-9 to TRBJ2-6; D is perhaps TRBD2 (6 bases). The V gene lost 1 base and the J gene lost 2 bases, with 9 bases spanning the gap. The CDR3 runs 16 residues. Germline V gene sequence: CDR1 SEHNR, CDR2 FQNEAQ (reference sequence).

The chain combines TRBV5-6 with TRBJ1-6; 8 bases match TRBD1. Germline CDR1 reads SGHDT; CDR2 reads YYEEEE. The CDR3 totals 14 residues. With V trimmed by 4 bases and J by 11 bases, 8 bases remained unmatched. The CDR3 is CASSHGQGMTPLHF. The CDR3 nucleotides are TGTGCCAGCAGCCATGGACAGGGTATGACACCCCTCCACTTT.

V is TRBV6-5 and J is TRBJ1-1; D is possibly TRBD1 (6 bases). The germline V gene encodes CDR1 MNHEY and CDR2 SVGAGI. This CDR3 has 12 amino acids. V dropped 6 bases and J dropped 6 bases, with 11 bases sitting between them. The DNA for the CDR3 is TGTGCCAGCAGAAGCGGGGGCCCTGAAGCTTTCTTT. This translates into CASRSGGPEAFF.

The gene calls are TRBV7-3 and TRBJ1-1; TRBD1 is a possible D gene (6 bases). Trimming pared 5 bases from V and 6 bases from J, leaving 13 bases between. Germline loops: CDR1 SGHTA, CDR2 FQGTGA. This CDR3 is 13 amino acids long. The CDR3 is CASSTVRGAEAFF. CDR3 bases: TGTGCCAGCAGCACCGTCAGGGGAGCTGAAGCTTTCTTT.

This chain joins TRBV21-1 and TRBJ2-1. TRBV21-1 is marked as a pseudogene. CDR3 length equals 15 residues. The CDR3 loop is CASSSLFLRPPLKIF. The CDR3 region has the DNA TGTGCCAGCAGCAGCCTCTTTCTACGGCCCCCACTGAAAATCTTC.

The gene calls are TRBV19 and TRBJ2-2; D remains unclear. CDR1 and CDR2 (germline): LNHDA, SQIVND (reference sequence). This CDR3 has 16 residues. V dropped 9 bases and J dropped 2 bases, with 19 bases sitting between them. The CDR3 DNA reads as TGTGCCAGCGTAGGGCCCCCACCCCTTAACACCGGGGAGCTGTTTTTT. Translation gives CASVGPPPLNTGELFF. The full variable domain, its missing parts supplied by reference TRBV19 and TRBJ2-2, is DGGITQSPKYLFRKEGQNVTLSCEQNLNHDAMYWYRQDPGQGLRLIYYSQIVNDFQKGDIAEGYSVSREKKESFPLTVTSAQKNPTAFYLCASVGPPPLNTGELFFGEGSRLTVL.